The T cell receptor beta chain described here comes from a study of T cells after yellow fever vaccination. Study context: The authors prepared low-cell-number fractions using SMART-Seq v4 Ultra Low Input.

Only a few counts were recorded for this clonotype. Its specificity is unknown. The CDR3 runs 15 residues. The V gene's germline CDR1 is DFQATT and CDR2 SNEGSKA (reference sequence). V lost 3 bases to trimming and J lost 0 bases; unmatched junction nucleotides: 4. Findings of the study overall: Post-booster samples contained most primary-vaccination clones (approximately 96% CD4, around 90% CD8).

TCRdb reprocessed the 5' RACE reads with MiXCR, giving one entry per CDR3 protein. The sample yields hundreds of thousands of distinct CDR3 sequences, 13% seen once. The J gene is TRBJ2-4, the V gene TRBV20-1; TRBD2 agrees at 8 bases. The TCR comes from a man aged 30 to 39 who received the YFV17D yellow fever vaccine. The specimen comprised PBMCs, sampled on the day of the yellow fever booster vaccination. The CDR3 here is CSASAGGLAKNIQYF. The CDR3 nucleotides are TGCAGTGCTAGTGCGGGGGGTTTAGCCAAAAACATTCAGTACTTC.